A selection of T cell receptor beta chains follows, all from one sample in a study of T-cell reconstitution after alpha-beta-depleted transplantation in children. TCRdb used MiXCR to reprocess the PCR reads, holding one entry per CDR3 protein. The sample records 250,000 to 300,000 distinct CDR3 sequences, almost 8% being singletons. The specimen comprised peripheral blood, sampled 360 days after TCRalphabeta/CD19-depleted stem cell transplant. These receptor sequences come from a female patient aged 2-15 years who had a stem cell transplant for Fanconi anemia, so the T cells may come from the graft donor. The CDR3 runs from the conserved cysteine through the conserved F or W. The D gene is left open where the match is weak. Size tells how often a clone was seen (once, few, many) or the class of an expanded clone, and some rows leave it out.

abundance	v_gene	j_gene	d_gene	CDR3nt	CDR3aa
NA	TRBV20-1	TRBJ2-5	NA	TGCAGTGCTTCACAGGGTTCCGAGACCCAGTACTTC	CSASQGSETQYF
many	TRBV7-2	TRBJ1-1	NA	TGTGCCAGCAGCTTAGTCTTGGGGGAGCTCGCTGAAGCTTTCTTT	CASSLVLGELAEAFF
many	TRBV29-1	TRBJ2-3	NA	TGCAGCGTTGTAGTTATCGCAGATACGCAGTATTTT	CSVVVIADTQYF
many	TRBV4-2	TRBJ2-1	NA	TGTGCCAGCAGCCAAGATGGGCCTGGATCCTACAATGAGCAGTTCTTC	CASSQDGPGSYNEQFF
many	TRBV27	TRBJ2-5	TRBD1	TGTGCCAGCAGTTTGTACAGAGACAGGGGAGAGACCCAGTACTTC	CASSLYRDRGETQYF
few	TRBV14	TRBJ2-2	TRBD1	TGTGCCAGCAGCCGGCGACAGGGGGCTTCGGACACCGGGGAGCTGTTTTTT	CASSRRQGASDTGELFF
many	TRBV5-1	TRBJ1-1	NA	TGCGCCAGCAGCTTGGTGAGGGGGATGAACACTGAAGCTTTCTTT	CASSLVRGMNTEAFF
NA	TRBV4-3	TRBJ1-6	NA	TGCGCCAGCAGCCATACCGCAAACCACTATAATTCACCCCTCCACTTT	CASSHTANHYNSPLHF
few	TRBV20-1	TRBJ2-2	NA	TGCAGTGCCCCCCGGGTCCCCGGGGAGCTGTTTTTT	CSAPRVPGELFF
NA	TRBV20-1	TRBJ2-7	TRBD2	TGCAGTGCTACCCAAGGACTAGCGGGACCTTTCTCCTACGAGCAGTACTTC	CSATQGLAGPFSYEQYF
many	TRBV12-3/TRBV12-4	TRBJ1-2	TRBD1	TGTGCCAGCAGTTTACGCCGGGACAGGGATCCTAACTATGGCTACACCTTC	CASSLRRDRDPNYGYTF
many	TRBV20-1	TRBJ2-7	NA	TGCAGTGCTAGATGGCCGCAGGGCTACGAGCAGTACTTC	CSARWPQGYEQYF
many	TRBV10-3	TRBJ2-5	NA	TGTGCCACGACTCCTCTAGGGGCGGCAGAGACCCAGTACTTC	CATTPLGAAETQYF
NA	TRBV4-3	TRBJ1-2	TRBD1	TGCGCCAGCAGCCAAGCGGGTTGGACAGGACGGGCCTACTATGGCTACACCTTC	CASSQAGWTGRAYYGYTF
few	TRBV11-1	TRBJ1-6	NA	TGTGCCAGCAGCTCCACCCGGACGGATAATGGGGATAGAGGGACCCTCCACTTT	CASSSTRTDNGDRGTLHF
NA	TRBV6-2/TRBV6-3	TRBJ2-7	NA	TGTGCCAGCAGTTACGGATGGGAGAAGCCGAACTTACCAGAGCAGTACTTC	CASSYGWEKPNLPEQYF
few	TRBV18	TRBJ2-2	NA	TGTGCCAGCTCACCCGCGAGAACTGGGACCGGGGAGCTGTTTTTT	CASSPARTGTGELFF
NA	TRBV3-1	TRBJ1-2	TRBD1	TGTGCCAGCGAGGGGGCTTATGGCTACACCTTC	CASEGAYGYTF
NA	TRBV21-1	TRBJ2-3	NA	TGTGCCAGCAGCAACAACCCGGGACCCTACGAGTACACAGATACGCAGTATTTT	CASSNNPGPYEYTDTQYF
many	TRBV15	TRBJ1-2	NA	TGTGCCACCAGCAGAGATACGCGGGGCGGCTACACCTTC	CATSRDTRGGYTF
medium-sized	TRBV7-8	TRBJ2-3	NA	TGTGCCAGCAGGCTATTCACAGATACGCAGTATTTT	CASRLFTDTQYF
NA	TRBV2	TRBJ1-1	NA	TGTGCCAGCAGTGTTAGCCGTCTCCAGGGAGGGAGCACTGAAGCTTTCTTT	CASSVSRLQGGSTEAFF
NA	TRBV20-1	TRBJ1-6	TRBD1	TGCAGTGTTGCGCCGGGACAGGGTTTTACACCCCTCCACTTT	CSVAPGQGFTPLHF
many	TRBV28	TRBJ2-7	TRBD1	TGTGCCAGCAGTCGAACCCCGGGACAGGGTGTCTACGAGCAGTACTTC	CASSRTPGQGVYEQYF
NA	TRBV28	TRBJ1-5	NA	TGTGCCACCCGATATAGCAATCAGCCCCAGCATTTT	CATRYSNQPQHF
many	TRBV29-1	TRBJ1-2	NA	TGCAGCGCAAGGGGCAGGGATGACTATGGCTACACCTTC	CSARGRDDYGYTF
NA	TRBV20-1	TRBJ2-1	NA	TGCAGTGCTAGAGGTTATGGCGGGGGCGCCTACAATGAGCAGTTCTTC	CSARGYGGGAYNEQFF
many	TRBV20-1	TRBJ2-4	NA	TGCAGTGCTAGACGTTTCGGGACGGGAGAAAACATTCAGTACTTC	CSARRFGTGENIQYF
NA	TRBV3-1	TRBJ2-1	NA	TGTGCCAGCAGCGACCGGGACGACTCCTACAATGAGCAGTTCTTC	CASSDRDDSYNEQFF
few	TRBV5-1	TRBJ1-4	TRBD1	TGCGCCAGCAGCCCCCGGACAGGGGGAGCTAATGAAAAACTGTTTTTT	CASSPRTGGANEKLFF
many	TRBV5-1	TRBJ1-1	NA	TGCGCCAGCAGCTTGGCAGGGAACACTGAAGCTTTCTTT	CASSLAGNTEAFF
many	TRBV15	TRBJ2-3	NA	TGTGCCACCAGCAGAGGGGGGGATGCCACAGATACGCAGTATTTT	CATSRGGDATDTQYF
many	TRBV20-1	TRBJ2-1	NA	TGCAGTGCTAGTACCCCCTACAATGAGCAGTTCTTC	CSASTPYNEQFF
many	TRBV12-3/TRBV12-4	TRBJ1-3	NA	TGTGCCAGCAGAAATCCGGGAAACACCATATATTTT	CASRNPGNTIYF
few	TRBV7-6	TRBJ2-1	TRBD2	TGTGCCAGCAGCTTAGCGAGTTGGCTAGCGGGGGGGGAATACTACAATGAGCAGTTCTTC	CASSLASWLAGGEYYNEQFF
few	TRBV18	TRBJ2-7	TRBD2	TGTGCCAGCCGGGGGACTAGCGGGGGTGTCTCCGAGCAGTACTTC	CASRGTSGGVSEQYF
few	TRBV6-1	TRBJ1-5	TRBD1	TGTGCCAGCAGTCCAGGGGGCCTCAATCAGCCCCAGCATTTT	CASSPGGLNQPQHF
NA	TRBV7-8	TRBJ2-3	TRBD2	TGTGCCAGCAGCCAGGGATTTTACGACGGGGGGGTAGATACGCAGTATTTT	CASSQGFYDGGVDTQYF
many	TRBV5-1	TRBJ2-1	NA	TGCGCCAGCAGCTTGGCCCCTGACGACAATGAGCAGTTCTTC	CASSLAPDDNEQFF
few	TRBV11-3	TRBJ2-2	NA	TGTGCCAGCAGCTTAGGGTTCACCTCCGGGGAGCTGTTTTTT	CASSLGFTSGELFF
many	TRBV7-9	TRBJ1-2	TRBD1	TGTGCCAGCAGCGTATCGGACAGGGGCACCTATGGCTACACCTTC	CASSVSDRGTYGYTF